This T cell receptor (beta chain) emerged from a study of molecular identifiers for immune sequencing clone quantification. In this sample, this clonotype turned up many times. Antigen: not known. This CDR3 has 17 amino acids. Trimming cost V 3 bases and J 5 bases, with 19 bases left between them. Study outcomes and limitations: Clone sizes could be underestimated for highly expanded clones when identical TCR molecules share a barcode.

TCRdb re-called the PCR reads with MiXCR, one entry per CDR3 protein. The sample holds a few hundred thousand distinct CDR3 sequences; roughly a quarter are singletons and the top ten take roughly 0.7%. The chain uses TRBV12-3 or TRBV12-4 and TRBJ2-2; maybe TRBD2 (6 bases). The source is a human donor in good health. Some libraries in this study had Jurkat cell RNA spiked in. Sequenced sample: naive CD8+ T cells from blood, with Jurkat cell RNA spiked in. Documented subset: FACS-sorted CD8+CD4-CCR7+CD45RA+ naive T cells. The CDR3 DNA reads as TGTGCCAGCAGTTTGCATCCTGCCGGGAGAGGGACCGGGGAGCTGTTTTTT. Its translation is CASSLHPAGRGTGELFF.